The sample holds a few counts of the clone carrying this T cell receptor (beta chain). No antigen is known for it. Other DNA sequences in this sample translate to the same CDR3. This PCR relied on a set of 60 Vbeta primers and 13 Jbeta primers. Libraries were prepared by immunoSEQ multiplex PCR; TCRdb keeps only in-frame clonotypes and omits some of them. This table holds about 120,000 clones, around 70% found once. Trimming took off 0 bases at V and 3 bases at J, with 4 bases between the two ends. CDR3 length equals 13 residues. The germline CDR1 and CDR2 sequences are SGHDT and YYEEEE. Donors likely had unrecorded immune exposures despite being nominally healthy when sampled. The data belong to a study of cytomegalovirus exposure and HLA in healthy donors. Overall study findings and caveats: Among TCR beta chains of equal frequency, HLA-associated ones were more clonally expanded in a later analysis. Reportedly, HLA-A and HLA-B alleles of most subjects were accurately predicted from TCR beta. Earlier results showed most TCR beta V segments being productive about 87% or about 30% of the time.

The J gene is TRBJ2-1, the V gene TRBV5-6; D unclear. This TCR derives from a woman between 40 and 55 years old in good health and CMV-seropositive. The specimen sequenced was PBMCs. The CDR3 reads CASSLELYNEQFF. For the CDR3, the DNA is TGTGCCAGCAGCTTGGAACTCTACAATGAGCAGTTCTTC.